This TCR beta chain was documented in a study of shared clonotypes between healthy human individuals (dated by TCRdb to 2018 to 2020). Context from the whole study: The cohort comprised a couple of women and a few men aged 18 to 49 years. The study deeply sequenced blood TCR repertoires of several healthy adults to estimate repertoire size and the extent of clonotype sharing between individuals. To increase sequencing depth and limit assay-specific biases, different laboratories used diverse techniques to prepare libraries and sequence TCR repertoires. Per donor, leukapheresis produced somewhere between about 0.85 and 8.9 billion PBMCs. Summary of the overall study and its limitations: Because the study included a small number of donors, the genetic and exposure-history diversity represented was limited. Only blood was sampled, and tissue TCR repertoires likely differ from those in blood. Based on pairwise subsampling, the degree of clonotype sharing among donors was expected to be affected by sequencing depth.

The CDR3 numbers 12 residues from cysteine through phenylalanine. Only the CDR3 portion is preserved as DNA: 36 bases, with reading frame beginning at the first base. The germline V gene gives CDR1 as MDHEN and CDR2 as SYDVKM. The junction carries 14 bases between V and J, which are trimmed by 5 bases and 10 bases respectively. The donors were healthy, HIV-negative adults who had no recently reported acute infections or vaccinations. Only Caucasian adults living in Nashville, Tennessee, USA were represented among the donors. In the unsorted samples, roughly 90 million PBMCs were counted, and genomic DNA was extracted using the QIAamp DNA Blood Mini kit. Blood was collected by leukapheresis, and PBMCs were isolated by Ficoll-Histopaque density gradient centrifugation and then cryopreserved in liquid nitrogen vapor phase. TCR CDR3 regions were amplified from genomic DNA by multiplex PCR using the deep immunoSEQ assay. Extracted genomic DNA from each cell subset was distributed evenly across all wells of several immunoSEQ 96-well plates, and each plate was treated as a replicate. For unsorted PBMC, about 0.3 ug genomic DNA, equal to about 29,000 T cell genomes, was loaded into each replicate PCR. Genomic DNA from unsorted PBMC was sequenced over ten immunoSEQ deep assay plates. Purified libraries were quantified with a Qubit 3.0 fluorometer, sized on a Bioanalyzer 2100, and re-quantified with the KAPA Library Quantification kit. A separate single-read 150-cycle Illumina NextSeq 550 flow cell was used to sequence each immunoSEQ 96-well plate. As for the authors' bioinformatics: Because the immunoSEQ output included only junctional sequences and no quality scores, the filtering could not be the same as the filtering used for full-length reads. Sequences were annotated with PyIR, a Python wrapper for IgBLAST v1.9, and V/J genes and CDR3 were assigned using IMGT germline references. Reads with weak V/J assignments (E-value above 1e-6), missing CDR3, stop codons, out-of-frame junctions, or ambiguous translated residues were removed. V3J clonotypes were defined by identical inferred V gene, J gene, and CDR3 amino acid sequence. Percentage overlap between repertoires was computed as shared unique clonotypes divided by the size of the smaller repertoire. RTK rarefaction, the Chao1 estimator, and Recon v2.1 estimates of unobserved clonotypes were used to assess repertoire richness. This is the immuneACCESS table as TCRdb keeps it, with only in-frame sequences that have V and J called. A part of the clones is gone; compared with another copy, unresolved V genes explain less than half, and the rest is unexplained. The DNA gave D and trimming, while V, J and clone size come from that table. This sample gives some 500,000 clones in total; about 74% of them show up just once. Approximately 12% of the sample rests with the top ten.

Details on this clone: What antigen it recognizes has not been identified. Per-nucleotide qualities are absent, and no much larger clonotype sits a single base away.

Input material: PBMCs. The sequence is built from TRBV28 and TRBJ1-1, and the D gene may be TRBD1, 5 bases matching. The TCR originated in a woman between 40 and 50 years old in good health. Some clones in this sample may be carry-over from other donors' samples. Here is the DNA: TGTGCCAGCAGTCCAGGGCAATGGGCAGCTTTCTTT. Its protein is CASSPGQWAAFF.